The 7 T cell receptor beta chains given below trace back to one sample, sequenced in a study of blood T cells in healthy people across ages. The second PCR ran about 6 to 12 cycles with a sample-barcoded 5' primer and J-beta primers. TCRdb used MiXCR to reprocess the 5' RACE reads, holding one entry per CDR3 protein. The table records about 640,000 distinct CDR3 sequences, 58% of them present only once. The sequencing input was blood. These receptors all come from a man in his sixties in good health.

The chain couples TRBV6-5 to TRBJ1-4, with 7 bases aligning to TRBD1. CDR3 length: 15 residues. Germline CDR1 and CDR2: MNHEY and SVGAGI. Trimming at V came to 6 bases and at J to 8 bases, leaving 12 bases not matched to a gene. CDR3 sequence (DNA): TGTGCCAGCAGCCCATTACCAGGGGGTGGGGAAAAACTGTTTTTT. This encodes CASSPLPGGGEKLFF.

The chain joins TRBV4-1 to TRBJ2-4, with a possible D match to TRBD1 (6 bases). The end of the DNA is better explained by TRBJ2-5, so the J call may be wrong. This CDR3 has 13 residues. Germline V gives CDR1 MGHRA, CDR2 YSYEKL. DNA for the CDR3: TGCGCCAGCAGCCCCAGGGGCGCGGAGACCCAGTACTTC. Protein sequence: CASSPRGAETQYF.

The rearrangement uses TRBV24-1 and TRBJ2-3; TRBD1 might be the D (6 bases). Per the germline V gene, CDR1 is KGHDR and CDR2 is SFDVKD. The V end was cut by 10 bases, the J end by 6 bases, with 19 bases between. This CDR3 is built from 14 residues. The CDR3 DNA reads TGTGCCACGACGGTTGTCAGGGGTGGTGATACGCAGTATTTT. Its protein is CATTVVRGGDTQYF.

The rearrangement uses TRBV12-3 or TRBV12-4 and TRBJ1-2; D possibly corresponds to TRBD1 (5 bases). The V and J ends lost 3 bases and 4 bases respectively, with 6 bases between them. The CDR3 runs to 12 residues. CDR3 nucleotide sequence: TGTGCCAGCAGTTTTGGGGCCTATGGCTACACCTTC. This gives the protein CASSFGAYGYTF.

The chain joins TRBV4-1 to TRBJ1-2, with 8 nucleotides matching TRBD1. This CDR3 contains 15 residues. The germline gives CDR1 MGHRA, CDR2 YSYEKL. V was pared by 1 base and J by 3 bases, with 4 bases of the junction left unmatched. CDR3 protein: CASSQGQGADYGYTF. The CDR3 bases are TGCGCCAGCAGCCAAGGTCAGGGGGCGGACTATGGCTACACCTTC.

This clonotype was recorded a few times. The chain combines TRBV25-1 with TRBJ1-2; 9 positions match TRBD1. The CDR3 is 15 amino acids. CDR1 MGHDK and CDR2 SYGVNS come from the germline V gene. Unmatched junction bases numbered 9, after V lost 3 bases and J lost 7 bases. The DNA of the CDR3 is TGTGCCAGCAGTGACACTGGACAGGGGCTTGGTGGCTACACCTTC. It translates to CASSDTGQGLGGYTF.

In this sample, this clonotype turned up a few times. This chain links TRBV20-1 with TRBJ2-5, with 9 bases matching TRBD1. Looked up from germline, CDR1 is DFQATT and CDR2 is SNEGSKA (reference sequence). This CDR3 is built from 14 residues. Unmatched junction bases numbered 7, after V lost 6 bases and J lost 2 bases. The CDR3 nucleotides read TGCAGTGCCACTACCGGGACAGGGCAAGAGACCCAGTACTTC. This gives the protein CSATTGTGQETQYF.